Below, 27 T cell receptor beta chains from the same sample are listed, as sequenced in a study of blood T cell repertoires in COVID-19. Some clones are missing from TCRdb's copy, which holds only in-frame ones; the method was immunoSEQ multiplex PCR. This repertoire shows 150,000 to 200,000 clones, about 88% found once; its top ten account for about 0.95%. The sequenced sample consisted of peripheral blood. The receptors shown here come from a man between 18 and 29 years old with acute or convalescent COVID-19.

The chain has TRBV14 and TRBJ2-4; TRBD1 aligns across 7 bases. This CDR3 comprises 15 residues. CDR1 is SGHDN, CDR2 FVKESK, per germline. Trimming at V came to 4 bases and at J to 3 bases, leaving 6 bases not matched to a gene. CDR3: CASSPSGTVKNIQYF. In DNA, the CDR3 is TGTGCCAGCAGCCCCTCCGGGACAGTCAAAAACATTCAGTACTTC.

This sequence joins TRBV25-1 and TRBJ2-1; the D gene is possibly TRBD2 (5 bases). Germline V gene sequence: CDR1 MGHDK, CDR2 SYGVNS. The V end was cut by 3 bases, the J end by 5 bases, with 17 bases between. This CDR3 is built from 16 residues. The CDR3 reads CASSDVANPTNNEQFF. The CDR3, as DNA: TGTGCCAGCAGTGACGTGGCGAACCCGACTAACAATGAGCAGTTCTTC.

The chain uses TRBV14 and TRBJ1-4; TRBD1 matches at 8 bases. This CDR3 is built from 19 residues. The trim removed 0 bases at V and 5 bases at J, leaving 14 bases unmatched. Germline V gene sequence: CDR1 SGHDN, CDR2 FVKESK. Here the CDR3 DNA reads TGTGCCAGCAGCCAAGATGCCCGGACAGGGACTAACTTAAATGAAAAACTGTTTTTT. Translated, it gives CASSQDARTGTNLNEKLFF.

This clone was found once. The chain combines TRBV6-5 with TRBJ2-1; 9 bases line up with TRBD1. The V and J ends lost 7 bases and 5 bases, in that order; junction bases with no gene match: 6. The CDR3 is made up of 14 amino acids. Germline loops: CDR1 MNHEY, CDR2 SVGAGI. CDR3 DNA sequence: TGTGCCAGCAATAGACAGGGGGGCCACAATGAGCAGTTCTTC. Protein sequence: CASNRQGGHNEQFF.

The V call is TRBV4-2, the J call TRBJ1-2; 8 bases agree with TRBD1. This CDR3 has 14 amino acids. CDR1 and CDR2 from the germline V gene are LGHNA and YNFKEQ. V lost 1 base and J lost 6; bases outside the gene matches: 4. The CDR3 nucleotides are TGTGCCAGCAGCCAAGGGACAGGGTTGGATGGCTACACCTTC. Its protein is CASSQGTGLDGYTF.

The J gene is TRBJ2-5, the V gene TRBV27, with 8 bases fitting TRBD1. After removal of 1 base from V and 5 bases from J, the junction contained 6 bases not matched to a gene. CDR3 length equals 15 residues. Germline loops: CDR1 MNHEY, CDR2 SMNVEV (reference sequence). CDR3 nucleotide sequence: TGTGCCAGCAGTTTATTCGGGACAGGTCGGGAGACCCAGTACTTC. Translation: CASSLFGTGRETQYF.

V is TRBV24-1 and J is TRBJ2-2; weak D call: TRBD2 (6 bases). The V and J ends lost 4 bases and 1 base respectively, with 12 bases between them. CDR3 length equals 16 residues. Looked up from germline, CDR1 is KGHDR and CDR2 is SFDVKD. This CDR3 is CATSDLPGLNTGELFF. The CDR3, as DNA: TGTGCCACCAGTGACCTCCCGGGACTGAACACCGGGGAGCTGTTTTTT.

This clone showed up just a few times. The V gene is TRBV28, the J gene TRBJ1-5, with TRBD1 matching over 7 bases. Germline CDR1 is MDHEN and CDR2 is SYDVKM. The CDR3 totals 15 residues. V trimming: 6 bases; J trimming: 2 bases; junction bases outside the gene matches: 7. CDR3 DNA: TGTGCCAGCAGCTATACAGGGGCGCGCAATCAGCCCCAGCATTTT. Its translation: CASSYTGARNQPQHF.

The chain joins TRBV23-1 to TRBJ1-4; tentative D call: TRBD1 (5 bases). TRBV23-1 qualifies as an ORF whose function is uncertain. The CDR3 runs 16 residues. Trimming cost V 2 bases and J 0 bases, with 10 bases left between them. This chain's CDR3 is CASSQTWGATNEKLFF. As DNA, the CDR3 is TGCGCCAGCAGTCAAACCTGGGGGGCAACTAATGAAAAACTGTTTTTT.

The chain carries TRBV5-6 and TRBJ2-7; 9 bases match TRBD2. After removal of 7 bases from V and 2 bases from J, the junction contained 10 bases not matched to a gene. Germline loops: CDR1 SGHDT, CDR2 YYEEEE. The CDR3 has 15 residues. CDR3: CASEAGGRIAYEQYV. The CDR3 DNA follows: TGTGCCAGCGAAGCGGGGGGCCGAATCGCCTACGAGCAGTACGTC.

This clone was detected once. The chain couples TRBV6-5 to TRBJ1-5, with unresolved D. V lost 4 bases, J lost 0 bases, and 13 bases lay in between. The CDR3 has 16 amino acids. Germline V gene sequence: CDR1 MNHEY, CDR2 SVGAGI. The DNA for the CDR3 is TGTGCCAGCAGTTCCTCGAGAGGCTATAGCAATCAGCCCCAGCATTTT. It encodes CASSSSRGYSNQPQHF.

The chain couples TRBV10-3 to TRBJ2-7; 7 bases are a match to TRBD1. V shed 2 bases, J shed 9 bases, and the junction held 7 bases outside the gene matches. There are 13 residues in the CDR3. The germline CDR1 and CDR2 sequences are ENHRY and SYGVKD. Written as DNA, the CDR3 is TGTGCCATCAGTGAGGGTGGGACAGAGGTGCAGTACGTC. Translating it yields CAISEGGTEVQYV.

This clone has just one count. CDR3 in DNA: TGTGCCAGCTCACCCGGGACAGCGAAGCGGCACACTGAAGCTTTCTTT. Its translation is CASSPGTAKRHTEAFF. The chain combines TRBV18 with TRBJ1-1; 7 bases align to TRBD1. CDR1 KGHSH and CDR2 LQKENI come from the germline V gene. V was pared by 3 bases and J by 3 bases, with 10 bases of the junction left unmatched. The CDR3 sequence is 16 residues long.

This clone was seen a few times. J is TRBJ1-4 and V is TRBV7-9; TRBD1 is a possible D gene (5 bases). Trimming removed 6 bases from V and 3 bases from J, with 17 bases in between. Per germline, CDR1 SEHNR and CDR2 FQNEAQ (reference sequence). The CDR3 is 16 residues long. CDR3 nucleotide sequence: TGTGCCAGCAGTAAAATCCTGGGGGGATCTAATGAAAAACTGTTTTTT. Translated: CASSKILGGSNEKLFF.

This clone was counted once. The chain carries TRBV7-9 and TRBJ2-3, with a possible D match to TRBD1 (5 bases). The ends were cut back, 10 bases at V and 11 bases at J, with 31 bases in the middle. Germline V gene data show CDR1 as SEHNR and CDR2 as FQNEAQ (reference sequence). This CDR3 is built from 16 residues. This chain's CDR3 is CATVGAPGQGQGEQYF. As DNA, the CDR3 is TGTGCCACCGTTGGGGCCCCCGGGCAGGGCCAGGGTGAGCAGTATTTT.

The chain uses TRBV27 and TRBJ2-1, with 15 bases that match TRBD2. The junction had 1 base not matched to a gene; V was cut back by 4 bases and J by 3 bases. Per germline, CDR1 MNHEY and CDR2 SMNVEV (reference sequence). The CDR3 loop spans 16 amino acids. CDR3 nucleotides: TGTGCCAGCAGTTCGGGACTAGCGGGGGGCTACAATGAGCAGTTCTTC. Amino acid sequence: CASSSGLAGGYNEQFF.

In this sample, this clone turned up a few times. This rearrangement joins TRBV7-8 to TRBJ1-3; D remains ambiguous. Germline V gene data show CDR1 as SGHVS and CDR2 as FQNEAQ. V was cut by 4 bases and J by 0 bases, with 13 bases left in between. This CDR3 region has 16 residues. In nucleotides, the CDR3 is TGTGCCAGCAGCTCTACACGGGATATCTCTGGAAACACCATATATTTT. Amino acids: CASSSTRDISGNTIYF.

Only one count was recorded for this clone. CDR3 protein: CASSSGDLGGNTEAFF. DNA of the CDR3: TGCGCCAGCAGCTCGGGGGACTTGGGAGGGAACACTGAAGCTTTCTTT. V and J are TRBV5-1 and TRBJ1-1, with D possibly TRBD1 on 5 matching bases. Germline CDR1 is SGHRS and CDR2 is YFSETQ. V was pared by 3 bases and J by 1 base, with 16 bases between. CDR3 length: 16 amino acids.

The V gene is TRBV30, the J gene TRBJ1-1; D is undetermined. There are 13 residues in the CDR3. Germline V gene sequence: CDR1 GTSNPN, CDR2 SVGIG (reference sequence). V shed 1 base and J shed 4 bases, with 10 bases lying between them. The CDR3 coding sequence is TGTGCCTGGAGTGGGGCATCTGGCACTGAAGCTTTCTTT. This translates into CAWSGASGTEAFF.

V usage is TRBV2 and J usage is TRBJ1-1; TRBD1 matches 7 bases. Germline-derived CDR1 and CDR2 are SNHLY and FYNNEI. The CDR3 sequence is 15 residues long. J was trimmed by 5 bases and V by 4 bases; bases with no gene match: 10. The CDR3 sequence is CASSVPRQGGTEAFF. In DNA, the CDR3 is TGTGCCAGCAGTGTACCTCGACAGGGAGGTACTGAAGCTTTCTTT.

The chain joins TRBV3-1 (or the pseudogene TRBV3-2) to TRBJ1-5, with 7 nucleotides matching TRBD1. V lost 1 base to trimming and J lost 3 bases; unmatched junction nucleotides: 3. CDR3 length: 15 amino acids. Germline V gene data show CDR1 as LGHDT and CDR2 as YNNKEL (reference sequence). Here the CDR3 reads CASSQGQGSNQPQHF. The CDR3 nucleotides are TGTGCCAGCAGCCAAGGACAGGGCTCCAATCAGCCCCAGCATTTT.

The chain recombines TRBV2 with TRBJ2-2, with 16 bases matching TRBD2. This CDR3 region has 17 residues. After removal of 7 bases from V and 0 bases from J, the junction contained 2 bases not matched to a gene. In germline, CDR1 is SNHLY, CDR2 FYNNEI. The CDR3 nucleotides are TGTGCCAGCACGGGACTAGCGGGGGGGACGAACACCGGGGAGCTGTTTTTT. It specifies CASTGLAGGTNTGELFF.

This chain joins TRBV6-2 or TRBV6-3 and TRBJ2-2, with D tentatively TRBD1 (6 bases). CDR3 length: 15 residues. The germline CDR1 and CDR2 sequences are MNHEY and SVGEGT. The germline V and J ends were trimmed by 6 bases and 5 bases, with 16 bases remaining between them. In DNA, the CDR3 is TGTGCCAGCAGCCAAACAGGGATAAGGACCGGGGAGCTGTTTTTT. It is translated as CASSQTGIRTGELFF.

In nucleotides, the CDR3 is TGTGCCAGTAGCTCGGACAGGGGTTGGAATGAGCAGTTCTTC. Its translation is CASSSDRGWNEQFF. The chain joins TRBV19 to TRBJ2-1; TRBD1 aligns across 9 bases. The CDR3 length is 14 residues. Germline CDR1 and CDR2: LNHDA and SQIVND (reference sequence). V shed 6 bases and J 7 bases; nucleotides not matched to a gene: 7.

The CDR3 is CASSSELAGSGELFF. CDR3 coding DNA: TGTGCCAGCTCATCCGAACTAGCGGGGTCCGGGGAGCTGTTTTTT. This rearrangement joins TRBV18 to TRBJ2-2; 10 positions match TRBD2. J was trimmed by 6 bases and V by 5 bases; bases with no gene match: 6. This CDR3 has 15 residues. CDR1 is KGHSH and CDR2 is LQKENI in the germline V gene.

V is TRBV12-3 or TRBV12-4 and J is TRBJ1-2, with a possible D match to TRBD1 (6 bases). Trimming shortened V by 4 bases and J by 8 bases, and 11 bases separated the two germline ends. The CDR3 spans 12 residues. The CDR3 DNA follows: TGTGCCAGCAGTTATGATGGGGGCGGCTACACCTTC. Protein product: CASSYDGGGYTF.

This rearrangement joins TRBV19 to TRBJ1-2, with TRBD1 as a possible D gene (6 bases). V was shortened by 10 bases and J by 3 bases, with 15 bases between the two germline ends. The CDR3 covers 13 residues. In germline, CDR1 is LNHDA, CDR2 SQIVND (reference sequence). The CDR3 DNA reads as TGTGCCACTCAAACAGGGATCGACTATGGCTACACCTTC. It codes for CATQTGIDYGYTF.